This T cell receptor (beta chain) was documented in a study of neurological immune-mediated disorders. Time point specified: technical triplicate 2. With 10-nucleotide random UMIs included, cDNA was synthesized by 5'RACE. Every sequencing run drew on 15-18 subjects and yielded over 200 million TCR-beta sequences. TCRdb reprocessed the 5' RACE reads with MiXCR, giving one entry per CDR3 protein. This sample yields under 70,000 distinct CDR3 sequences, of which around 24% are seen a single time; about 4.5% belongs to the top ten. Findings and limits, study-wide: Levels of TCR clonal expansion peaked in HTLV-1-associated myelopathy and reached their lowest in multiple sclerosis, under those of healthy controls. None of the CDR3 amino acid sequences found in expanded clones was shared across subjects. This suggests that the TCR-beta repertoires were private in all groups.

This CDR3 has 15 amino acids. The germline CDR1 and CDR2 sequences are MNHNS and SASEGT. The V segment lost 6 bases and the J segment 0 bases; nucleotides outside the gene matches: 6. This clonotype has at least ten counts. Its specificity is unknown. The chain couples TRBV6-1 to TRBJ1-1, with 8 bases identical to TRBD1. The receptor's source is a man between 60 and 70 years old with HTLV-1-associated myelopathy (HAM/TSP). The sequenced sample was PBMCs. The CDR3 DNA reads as TGTGCCAGCAGCCTTGACAGGGGATTGAACACTGAAGCTTTCTTT. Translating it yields CASSLDRGLNTEAFF.